This TCR beta chain is drawn from a study of beta chain features in type 1 diabetes. Regarding the study as a whole: For patients, the naive, central memory and Treg TCRB repertoires appeared more alike than for healthy donors.

The germline CDR1 and CDR2 sequences are GTSNPN and SVGIG (reference sequence). The V gene end was trimmed by 2 bases and the J gene end by 6 bases; junction bases not matched to a gene: 8. The CDR3 sequence is 15 residues long. All of the isolated RNA was reverse transcribed, so expressed TCRB transcripts were sequenced. TCRdb keeps only in-frame clones here, not all; method: immunoSEQ multiplex PCR. The sample shows approximately 330,000 clones, 11% of them seen only once. Comment on this clone: The target antigen is unknown.

The source of this sequence is a woman aged 30 to 39 in good health. The sequenced sample was naive CD4+ T cells from blood. The chain employs TRBV30 and TRBJ1-4, with TRBD1 identical over 8 bases. The CDR3, as DNA: TGTGCCTGGAGTCTCCGGGACAGGAGATATGAAAAACTGTTTTTT. Translated: CAWSLRDRRYEKLFF.